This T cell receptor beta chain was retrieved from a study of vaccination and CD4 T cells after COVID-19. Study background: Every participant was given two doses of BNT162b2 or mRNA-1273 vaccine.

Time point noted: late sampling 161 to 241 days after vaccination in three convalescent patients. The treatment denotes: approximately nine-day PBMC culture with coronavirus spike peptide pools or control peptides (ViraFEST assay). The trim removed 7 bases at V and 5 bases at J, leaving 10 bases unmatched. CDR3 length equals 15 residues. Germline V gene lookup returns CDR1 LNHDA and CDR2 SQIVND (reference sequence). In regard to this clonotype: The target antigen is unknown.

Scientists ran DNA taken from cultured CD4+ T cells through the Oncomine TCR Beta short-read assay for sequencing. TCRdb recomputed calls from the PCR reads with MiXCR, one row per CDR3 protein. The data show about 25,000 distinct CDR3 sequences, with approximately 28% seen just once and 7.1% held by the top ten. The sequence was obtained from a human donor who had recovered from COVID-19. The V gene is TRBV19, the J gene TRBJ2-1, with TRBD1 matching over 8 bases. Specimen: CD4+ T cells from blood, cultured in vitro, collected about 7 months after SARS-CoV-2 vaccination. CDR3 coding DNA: TGTGCCAGTACCCCCGACAGGGGCAGAAACAATGAGCAGTTCTTC. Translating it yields CASTPDRGRNNEQFF.